Below, 11 T cell receptor beta chains from the same sample are listed, as sequenced in a study of identical twins. One entry per CDR3 protein, called by TCRdb with MiXCR from the 5' RACE reads. The sample carries about 520,000 distinct CDR3 sequences, roughly 21% recorded once. These data were also reused for a study on T cells expressing NK-cell markers.

Sequencing was performed on CD4+ T cells sorted from blood. The receptors shown here come from a woman aged 18-29 years in good health.

This clonotype was observed a few times. The J gene is TRBJ2-4, the V gene TRBV5-1; 7 bases map to TRBD2. The CDR3 runs to 16 residues. Germline CDR1 reads SGHRS; CDR2 reads YFSETQ. Trimming removed 5 bases from V and 0 bases from J; junction bases left unmatched: 8. CDR3 protein: CASSFTSALAKNIQYF. In nucleotides, the CDR3 is TGCGCCAGCAGTTTTACTAGCGCGCTAGCCAAAAACATTCAGTACTTC.

V is TRBV3-1 and J is TRBJ2-4; no clear D. Germline CDR1 is LGHDT and CDR2 is YNNKEL (reference sequence). This CDR3 has 13 residues. The V end was cut by 2 bases, the J end by 9 bases, with 11 bases between. CDR3 sequence (DNA): TGTGCCAGCAGCCAATCTTTAGTCGGCATTCAGTACTTC. Protein: CASSQSLVGIQYF.

The DNA for the CDR3 is TGTGCCAGCAGCGCGCGAGGGGGACTAGCCAAAAACATTCAGTACTTC. This codes for CASSARGGLAKNIQYF. The rearrangement links TRBV7-6 to TRBJ2-4; possibly TRBD1 or TRBD2 for D (6 bases each). Germline assignment: CDR1 SGHVS and CDR2 FNYEAQ. CDR3 length: 16 residues. Trimming stripped 5 bases from V and 0 bases from J, with 14 bases between.

This clonotype showed up just a few times. The chain uses TRBV5-1 and TRBJ1-1, with a possible D match to TRBD1 (5 bases). Germline CDR1 and CDR2: SGHRS and YFSETQ. V gave up 0 bases and J gave up 1 base, with 16 bases separating them. The CDR3 runs 17 residues. CDR3 nucleotides: TGCGCCAGCAGCTTGGCCCAGGGTCAGGTTTCGAACACTGAAGCTTTCTTT. Encoded protein: CASSLAQGQVSNTEAFF.

The chain joins TRBV10-1 to TRBJ2-7; 10 bases match TRBD1. The germline V gene has CDR1 WNHNN and CDR2 SYGVQD (reference sequence). The CDR3 runs 19 residues. J was trimmed by 0 bases and V by 3 bases; bases with no gene match: 14. The DNA for the CDR3 is TGCGCCAGCAGTGATCCGGACAGGGGGAAGCGGGAGAACTCCTACGAGCAGTACTTC. Translation: CASSDPDRGKRENSYEQYF.

This clonotype appeared a few times. V gene TRBV12-3 or TRBV12-4 combines with J gene TRBJ2-5; 9 nucleotides align to TRBD2. This CDR3 has 15 amino acids. V gave up 6 bases and J gave up 2 bases; unmatched junction bases: 7. CDR3 amino acids: CASSLTLAGQETQYF. For the CDR3, the DNA is TGTGCCAGCAGCCTCACCCTAGCGGGGCAAGAGACCCAGTACTTC.

V is TRBV5-1 and J is TRBJ2-1; D remains unclear. Germline V lookup: CDR1 SGHRS, CDR2 YFSETQ. The CDR3 consists of 12 residues. V lost 1 base, J lost 9 bases, and 8 bases lay in between. The CDR3 DNA follows: TGCGCCAGCAGCTTGTGGGCGGTTGAGCAGTTCTTC. Translated: CASSLWAVEQFF.

This clonotype was picked up many times. The chain joins TRBV6-5 to TRBJ2-7; 9 positions match TRBD2. The CDR3 is 15 residues long. V shed 0 bases, J shed 4 bases, and the junction held 4 bases outside the gene matches. The germline V gene has CDR1 MNHEY and CDR2 SVGAGI. The CDR3, as DNA: TGTGCCAGCAGTTACTCCTCTAGCGGGGAGTACGAGCAGTACTTC. The encoded protein is CASSYSSSGEYEQYF.

The J gene is TRBJ2-1, the V gene TRBV13, with D maybe TRBD2 (6 bases). The length of the CDR3 is 17 residues. V lost 5 bases and J lost 4, with 21 bases in between. Germline loops: CDR1 PRHDT, CDR2 FYEKMQ (reference sequence). The CDR3 DNA reads as TGTGCCAGCAGCATTAGGGGCGGGACTCCTGGATACAATGAGCAGTTCTTC. Its protein product is CASSIRGGTPGYNEQFF. The entire variable domain, with the rest obtained from reference TRBV13 and TRBJ2-1, is as follows: AAGVIQSPRHLIKEKRETATLKCYPIPRHDTVYWYQQGPGQDPQFLISFYEKMQSDKGSIPDRFSAQQFSDYHSELNMSSLELGDSALYFCASSIRGGTPGYNEQFFGPGTRLTVL.

The rearrangement uses TRBV9 and TRBJ2-7; 7 bases are a match to TRBD2. Germline V gene lookup returns CDR1 SGDLS and CDR2 YYNGEE. V trimming: 1 base; J trimming: 5 bases; junction bases outside the gene matches: 12. The CDR3 has 16 residues. CDR3 coding DNA: TGTGCCAGCAGCGTATTCGTACGGCGGGAGCATGACGAGCAGTACTTC. Amino acids: CASSVFVRREHDEQYF.

J is TRBJ1-1 and V is TRBV5-1, with a tentative D call TRBD1 (5 bases). The CDR3 spans 16 residues. The germline gives CDR1 SGHRS, CDR2 YFSETQ. Trimming took 0 bases from V and 0 from J, leaving 12 bases between them. CDR3 in DNA: TGCGCCAGCAGCTTGGACAGGCAGGGCATGAACACTGAAGCTTTCTTT. Translated, it gives CASSLDRQGMNTEAFF.